The 27 T cell receptor beta chains reported below all come from one sample, sequenced in a study of T cells in Graves' hyperthyroidism and ophthalmopathy. TCR beta CDR3 sequences were amplified from RNA transcripts. Initially, a first-round RT-PCR of the TCR CDR3 employed the HTBI primer set. From the multiplex PCR reads, TCRdb called clonotypes with MiXCR, one entry per CDR3 protein. The sample yields fewer than 650,000 distinct CDR3 sequences, 14% seen once. The material sequenced was blood. The receptors were gathered from a woman in her 40s with Graves' hyperthyroidism.

In regard to this clonotype: In this CDR3 the conserved last residue, phenylalanine or tryptophan, is missing, so a read error is likely. This chain connects TRBV6-6 to TRBJ2-6, with D possibly matching TRBD1 (5 bases). Germline V lookup: CDR1 MNHNY, CDR2 SVGAGI (reference sequence). This CDR3 region has 15 residues. V shed 0 bases and J shed 4 bases, with 7 bases lying between them. DNA for the CDR3: TGTGCCAGCAGTTACTCAGGGGCGGGGGCCAACGTCCTGACTTCC. Its protein is CASSYSGAGANVLTS.

The chain uses TRBV18 and TRBJ1-3; TRBD1 might be the D (6 bases). From germline, CDR1 is KGHSH and CDR2 LQKENI. V lost 4 bases to trimming and J lost 2 bases, with 15 bases between them. The CDR3 runs to 16 residues. The CDR3 is CASSQGGSTAGNTIYF. The CDR3 region has the DNA TGTGCCAGCTCACAAGGGGGGTCGACGGCTGGAAACACCATATATTTT.

Many counts were recorded for this clonotype. CDR3 sequence reads: CGGLDRGSTRGYTF. CDR3 sequence (DNA): TGCGGGGGACTCGACAGGGGGAGTACGAGGGGCTACACCTTC. The gene calls are TRBV20-1 and TRBJ1-2; the match to TRBD1 covers 9 bases. The V gene's germline CDR1 is DFQATT and CDR2 SNEGSKA (reference sequence). The CDR3 runs 14 residues.

This clonotype occurred many times. This chain uses TRBV5-1 with TRBJ2-7, with a tentative D call TRBD1 (5 bases). The CDR3 is 15 amino acids. Between the trimmed V and J ends, which lost 1 base and 2 bases, there was a span of 13 bases. The germline V gene has CDR1 SGHRS and CDR2 YFSETQ. CDR3 bases: TGCGCCAGCAGCTTGAGTGCACAGGCAACCTACGAGCAGTACTTC. The encoded protein is CASSLSAQATYEQYF.

This sequence joins TRBV27 and TRBJ2-1; D is unresolved. Looked up from germline, CDR1 is MNHEY and CDR2 is SMNVEV (reference sequence). The CDR3 covers 16 residues. Trimming removed 5 bases at V and 8 bases at J, with 22 bases between. CDR3 sequence (DNA): TGTGCCAGCAGTATCACGTGGGCGGATGTACTGGATGAGCAGTTCTTC. Its protein product is CASSITWADVLDEQFF.

CDR3 bases: TGTGCCAGCAGCGCGGAAGGGACAGATAATTCACCCCTCCACTTT. Translation: CASSAEGTDNSPLHF. The chain uses TRBV7-3 and TRBJ1-6; TRBD1 aligns across 7 bases. The CDR3 contains 15 residues. Trimming cost V 5 bases and J 5 bases; bases outside gene matches: 6. Germline-derived CDR1 and CDR2 are SGHTA and FQGTGA. The variable domain in full, completed from reference TRBV7-3 and TRBJ1-6, reads GAGVSQTPSNKVTEKGKYVELRCDPISGHTALYWYRQSLGQGPEFLIYFQGTGAADDSGLPNDRFFAVRPEGSVSTLKIQRTERGDSAVYLCASSAEGTDNSPLHFGNGTRLTVT.

This clonotype showed up many times. This chain joins TRBV2 and TRBJ1-6; a weak D match, TRBD1 (5 bases). Looked up from germline, CDR1 is SNHLY and CDR2 is FYNNEI. The ends were cut back, 4 bases at V and 10 bases at J, with 17 bases in the middle. This CDR3 is 15 amino acids long. This CDR3 is CASSAGTREGSPLHF. The CDR3, as DNA: TGTGCCAGCAGTGCAGGGACCAGGGAAGGATCACCCCTCCACTTT.

This clonotype occurred many times. The V and J genes are TRBV29-1 and TRBJ2-3; no clear D. Germline V gene lookup returns CDR1 SQVTM and CDR2 ANQGSEA. Trimming took 5 bases from V and 0 from J, leaving 9 bases between them. The CDR3 consists of 13 residues. The CDR3, as DNA: TGCAGCGTTTCAAAGGACAGCACAGATACGCAGTATTTT. This sequence encodes CSVSKDSTDTQYF.

This clonotype was picked up a small number of times. The rearrangement uses TRBV28 and TRBJ1-1; D possibly corresponds to TRBD1 (6 bases). The CDR3 contains 14 residues. Trimming pared 2 bases from V and 11 bases from J, leaving 18 bases between. Germline lookup yields CDR1 MDHEN and CDR2 SYDVKM. The CDR3 loop reads CASSLVQGRVEAFF. CDR3 coding DNA: TGTGCCAGCAGTTTAGTACAGGGCCGCGTCGAGGCTTTCTTT.

This clonotype was detected ten times or more. CDR3 in amino acids: CSARQWASGTYEQYF. The CDR3 DNA follows: TGCAGTGCTAGACAGTGGGCTAGCGGTACCTACGAGCAGTACTTC. This chain joins TRBV20-1 and TRBJ2-7; TRBD2 matches at 7 bases. V gave up 2 bases and J gave up 2 bases; unmatched junction bases: 9. The CDR3 contains 15 residues. Looked up from germline, CDR1 is DFQATT and CDR2 is SNEGSKA (reference sequence).

This clonotype was seen a few times. This chain joins TRBV18 and TRBJ2-1; TRBD2 agrees at 7 bases. After removal of 6 bases from V and 7 bases from J, the junction contained 3 bases not matched to a gene. There are 12 residues in the CDR3. CDR1 and CDR2 (germline): KGHSH, LQKENI. This CDR3 reads CASSAGENEQFF. The CDR3 nucleotides are TGTGCCAGCTCCGCGGGAGAGAATGAGCAGTTCTTC.

The CDR3 DNA follows: TGCGCCAGCAGCTCCCACTACTACGAGCAGTACTTC. As protein: CASSSHYYEQYF. The chain joins TRBV5-1 to TRBJ2-7; D call uncertain. The CDR3 sequence is 12 residues long. Trimming left V 3 bases short and J 3 bases short, with 7 bases between. Per the germline V gene, CDR1 is SGHRS and CDR2 is YFSETQ.

In this sample, this clonotype turned up many times. The J gene is TRBJ2-7, the V gene TRBV29-1; the D gene is possibly TRBD2 (5 bases). Germline lookup yields CDR1 SQVTM and CDR2 ANQGSEA. This CDR3 is built from 13 residues. V was cut by 6 bases and J by 3 bases, with 15 bases left in between. CDR3 amino acids: CSVTGVGNYEQYF. DNA for the CDR3: TGCAGCGTGACCGGGGTAGGGAACTACGAGCAGTACTTC.

This clonotype was seen a few times. This sequence joins TRBV7-9 and TRBJ1-1; the D gene is possibly TRBD1 (5 bases). V lost 5 bases to trimming and J lost 7 bases, with 11 bases between them. CDR3 length: 12 amino acids. CDR1 is SEHNR and CDR2 is FQNEAQ in the germline V gene (reference sequence). The CDR3 sequence: CASSIGGFEAFF. Written as DNA, the CDR3 is TGTGCCAGCAGCATCGGGGGGTTTGAAGCTTTCTTT.

This clonotype was counted ten times or more. The chain has TRBV29-1 and TRBJ2-5; D possibly matches TRBD1 or TRBD2 (5 bases each). V was shortened by 4 bases and J by 5 bases, with 14 bases between the two germline ends. Per the germline V gene, CDR1 is SQVTM and CDR2 is ANQGSEA. This CDR3 has 13 residues. CDR3 region: CSVADTRGETQYF. The CDR3 coding sequence is TGCAGCGTTGCGGACACCCGCGGGGAGACCCAGTACTTC. The variable domain in full, completed from reference TRBV29-1 and TRBJ2-5, reads SAVISQKPSRDICQRGTSLTIQCQVDSQVTMMFWYRQQPGQSLTLIATANQGSEATYESGFVIDKFPISRPNLTFSTLTVSNMSPEDSSIYLCSVADTRGETQYFGPGTRLLVL.

This clonotype was counted at least ten times. The gene calls are TRBV11-1 and TRBJ2-1, with TRBD1 matching 8 bases. This CDR3 is 16 amino acids long. The J segment lost 0 bases and the V segment lost 1 base, leaving 2 bases of the junction unmatched. CDR1 and CDR2 (germline): SGHAT, FQDESV (reference sequence). This chain's CDR3 is CASSLVRGLSYNEQFF. The CDR3 DNA reads as TGTGCCAGCAGCTTAGTCAGGGGGCTCTCCTACAATGAGCAGTTCTTC.

The chain joins TRBV7-8 to TRBJ2-7, with D possibly matching TRBD1 (6 bases). V was clipped by 1 base and J by 5 bases, with 12 bases between them. This CDR3 region has 14 residues. Per germline, CDR1 SGHVS and CDR2 FQNEAQ. CDR3 in DNA: TGTGCCAGCAGCTTAGACAGGGAAGTCCACGAGCAGTACTTC. Translated, it gives CASSLDREVHEQYF.

This clonotype was seen only a few times. V usage is TRBV19 and J usage is TRBJ1-1, with no clear D. Germline CDR1 reads LNHDA; CDR2 reads SQIVND (reference sequence). The CDR3 is 13 amino acids. Trimming took off 5 bases at V and 1 base at J, with 8 bases between the two ends. The DNA of the CDR3 is TGTGCCAGTAGTCAATGGCAGAACACTGAAGCTTTCTTT. Encoded protein: CASSQWQNTEAFF.

In this sample, this clonotype turned up many times. This chain links TRBV7-3 with TRBJ2-1, with 10 bases fitting TRBD2. V shed 4 bases and J 6 bases; nucleotides not matched to a gene: 9. The CDR3 sequence is 16 residues long. Germline V gives CDR1 SGHTA, CDR2 FQGTGA. CDR3 coding DNA: TGTGCCAGCAGCTCGTATCCGGCTAGCGGGAGCAATGAGCAGTTCTTC. It translates to CASSSYPASGSNEQFF.

This clonotype was detected many times. V usage is TRBV11-1 and J usage is TRBJ2-5; D unclear. The ends were cut back, 5 bases at V and 5 bases at J, with 12 bases in the middle. The V gene's germline CDR1 is SGHAT and CDR2 FQDESV (reference sequence). This CDR3 contains 13 residues. The CDR3 coding sequence is TGTGCCAGCAGCCCGGCCCCGAGGGAGACCCAGTACTTC. Translating it yields CASSPAPRETQYF.

This clonotype was counted many times. The chain recombines TRBV7-9 with TRBJ2-7; 8 positions match TRBD1. The trim removed 4 bases at V and 4 bases at J, leaving 6 bases unmatched. The CDR3 spans 14 residues. The germline CDR1 and CDR2 sequences are SEHNR and FQNEAQ (reference sequence). DNA of the CDR3: TGTGCCAGCAGCTCGTTGAGGGACAGGTACGAGCAGTACTTC. Translation: CASSSLRDRYEQYF.

This clonotype was seen once. The J gene is TRBJ2-3, the V gene TRBV19; no clear D gene. Trimming removed 1 base at V and 6 bases at J, with 11 bases between. The CDR3 loop spans 14 amino acids. CDR1 and CDR2 (germline): LNHDA, SQIVND (reference sequence). The CDR3 DNA reads TGTGCCAGTAGTATAGGAGTGATATCCGATACGCAGTATTTT. The encoded protein is CASSIGVISDTQYF.

This clonotype turned up a few times. J is TRBJ2-1 and V is TRBV27; 8 bases fit TRBD1. J lost 3 bases, V lost 6 bases, and 7 bases had no gene match. Germline CDR1 MNHEY, CDR2 SMNVEV (reference sequence). The CDR3 consists of 15 residues. Written as DNA, the CDR3 is TGTGCCAGCAGCGTAACAGGGGGGCGCTACAATGAGCAGTTCTTC. Translation: CASSVTGGRYNEQFF.

In its sample, this clonotype was seen many times. J is TRBJ2-5 and V is TRBV20-1, with a possible D match to TRBD2 (5 bases). The CDR3 runs 11 residues. CDR1 is DFQATT and CDR2 is SNEGSKA in the germline V gene (reference sequence). V was pared by 6 bases and J by 5 bases, with 10 bases between. CDR3 sequence reads: CSAVTGETQYF. The CDR3 coding sequence is TGCAGTGCAGTGACGGGGGAGACCCAGTACTTC.

This clonotype has at least ten counts. V and J are TRBV20-1 and TRBJ2-1; D uncertain. There are 13 residues in the CDR3. Germline V gene data show CDR1 as DFQATT and CDR2 as SNEGSKA (reference sequence). Trimming removed 1 base at V and 7 bases at J, with 11 bases between. The CDR3 bases are TGCAGTGCTAGAGTAGTTTGGCCTAATGAGCAGTTCTTC. It codes for CSARVVWPNEQFF.

V gene TRBV20-1 combines with J gene TRBJ1-5; TRBD1 is a possible D gene (5 bases). Germline CDR1 reads DFQATT; CDR2 reads SNEGSKA (reference sequence). This CDR3 is 12 amino acids long. The V end was cut by 5 bases, the J end by 7 bases, with 12 bases between. The CDR3 DNA follows: TGCAGTGCTGTTCGGGGGGTCCAGCCCCAGCATTTT. This sequence encodes CSAVRGVQPQHF.

This clonotype was recorded at least ten times. This chain links TRBV18 with TRBJ2-7, with D uncertain. CDR1 and CDR2 from the germline V gene are KGHSH and LQKENI. This CDR3 region has 14 residues. The germline V and J ends were trimmed by 4 bases and 5 bases, with 15 bases remaining between them. The CDR3 DNA is TGTGCCAGCTCACTGCAAGACATCAGGAACGAGCAGTACTTC. Translated: CASSLQDIRNEQYF.